This TCR beta chain was obtained from a study of early T cells in non-severe SARS-CoV-2 infection (dated by TCRdb to about 2021). Some background on the complete study: Bulk RNA from unsorted whole blood was used for TCR sequencing, so alpha and beta chains could not be paired. Study-level results and caveats: VDJdb matching was skewed toward anti-spike CD8 responses and likely underestimated virus-specific expansions, missing private and CD4 specificities.

Ends trimmed: V by 6 bases, J by 1 base; bases unmatched to a gene: 10. The germline V gene yields MNHEY for CDR1 and SVGEGT for CDR2. CDR3 length: 17 amino acids, cysteine to phenylalanine. The CDR3 DNA has 51 bases and is translated from base 1. The study was a case-control design nested within a healthcare worker cohort in London, UK, with weekly nasopharyngeal swab PCR tests and blood sampling. Healthcare workers were recruited during the week of the UK lockdown, between 23 and 31 March 2020, and followed weekly for up to 16 weeks. This clonotype was counted ten times or more. Its antigen is not yet known. No base quality values were provided; no much bigger clone lies one nucleotide off. The library was prepared using 5' RACE. Reads for this sample came from a NextSeq 500. Unique molecular identifiers were attached to individual cDNA molecules in the TCR library protocol so that sequencing error and PCR bias could be corrected. Sequencing covered both TCR alpha and beta chains, and within each sample the abundances of alpha and beta sequences were tightly co-correlated. Processing in the source paper ran as follows. Decombinator V4 was used to annotate TCR sequences for V gene, J gene and CDR3. Expanded TCRs were defined as changing significantly between any two time points under a Poisson model with p below 0.0001. TCR abundances were normalised to the total number of TCRs sequenced per sample and were expressed as counts per million. MAIT TCRs were defined by TRAV1-2 paired with TRAJ12, TRAJ20 or TRAJ33, and iNKT TCRs by TRAV10 paired with TRAJ18. A search of VDJdb, accessed on 1 November 2021, was run for TCRs annotated to CMV, EBV and SARS-CoV-2, with TCRs annotated for multiple antigens excluded. TCRdb ran its own pipeline on the public reads, namely fastp trimming at Q25 and MiXCR clone calling, and kept in-frame beta chains. Rows are unified per CDR3 protein, each entry keeping the most common DNA and genes. TCRdb assigned the V and J calls; the authors' analysis was not used. Recorded for this sample are tens of thousands of distinct CDR3 sequences; 9.5% to 15% of them occurred a single time. The top ten clones comprise roughly 1.3% of the sample.

The V gene is TRBV6-2 or TRBV6-3 and the J gene is TRBJ2-1; 9 central bases correspond to TRBD2. Source material: whole blood. This TCR was sampled from an adult who was a healthcare worker with PCR-confirmed SARS-CoV-2 infection or an uninfected control (not recorded which). The nucleotides are TGTGCCAGCAGCCCGCTAGCAAGCGGGAGGTCCTACAATGAGCAGTTCTTC. Translation gives CASSPLASGRSYNEQFF.